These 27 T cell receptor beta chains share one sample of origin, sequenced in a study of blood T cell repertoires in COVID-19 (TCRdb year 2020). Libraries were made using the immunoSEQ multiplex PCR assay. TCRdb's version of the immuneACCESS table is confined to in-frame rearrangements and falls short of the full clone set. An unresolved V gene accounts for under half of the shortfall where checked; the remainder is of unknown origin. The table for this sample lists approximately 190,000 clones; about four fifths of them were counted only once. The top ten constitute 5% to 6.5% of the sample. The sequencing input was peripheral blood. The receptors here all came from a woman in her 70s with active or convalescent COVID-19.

The DNA for the CDR3 is TGCGCCAGCAGCCAAAACAGGGTCTCAGATACGCAGTATTTT. It translates to CASSQNRVSDTQYF. V usage is TRBV4-1 and J usage is TRBJ2-3; the D gene is possibly TRBD1 (6 bases). Looked up from germline, CDR1 is MGHRA and CDR2 is YSYEKL. The CDR3 consists of 14 residues. The germline V and J ends were trimmed by 2 bases and 4 bases, with 10 bases remaining between them.

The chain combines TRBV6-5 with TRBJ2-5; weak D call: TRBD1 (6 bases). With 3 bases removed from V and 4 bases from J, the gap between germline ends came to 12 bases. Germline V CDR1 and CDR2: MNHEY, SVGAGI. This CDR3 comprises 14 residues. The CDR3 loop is CASSYGGRVETQYF. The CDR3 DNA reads TGTGCCAGCAGTTATGGGGGCAGGGTAGAGACCCAGTACTTC.

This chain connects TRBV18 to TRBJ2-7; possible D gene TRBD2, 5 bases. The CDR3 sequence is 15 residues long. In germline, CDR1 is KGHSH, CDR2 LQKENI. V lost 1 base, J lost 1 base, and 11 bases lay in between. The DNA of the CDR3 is TGTGCCAGCTCACCACAGCCTAGCCGATCCTACGAGCAGTACTTC. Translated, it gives CASSPQPSRSYEQYF.

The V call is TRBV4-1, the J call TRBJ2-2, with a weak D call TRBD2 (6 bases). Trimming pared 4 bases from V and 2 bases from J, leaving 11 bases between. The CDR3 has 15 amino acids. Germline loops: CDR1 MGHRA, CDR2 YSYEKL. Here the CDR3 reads CASSPRDRNTGELFF. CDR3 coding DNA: TGCGCCAGCAGCCCGCGGGACCGAAACACCGGGGAGCTGTTTTTT.

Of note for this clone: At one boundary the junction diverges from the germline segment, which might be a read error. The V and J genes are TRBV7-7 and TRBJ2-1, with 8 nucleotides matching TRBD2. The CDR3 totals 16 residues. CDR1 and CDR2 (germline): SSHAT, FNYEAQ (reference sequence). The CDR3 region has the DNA TGTGCTAGCAGCTTAGCTGCTTCGGGGGGGTACAATGAGCAGTTCTTC. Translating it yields CASSLAASGGYNEQFF.

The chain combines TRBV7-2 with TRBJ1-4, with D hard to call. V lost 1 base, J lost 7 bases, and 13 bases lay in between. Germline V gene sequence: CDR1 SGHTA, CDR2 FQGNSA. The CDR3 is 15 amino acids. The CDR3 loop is CASSLGIRRSEKLFF. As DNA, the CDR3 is TGTGCCAGCAGCTTAGGAATAAGACGGAGTGAAAAACTGTTTTTT.

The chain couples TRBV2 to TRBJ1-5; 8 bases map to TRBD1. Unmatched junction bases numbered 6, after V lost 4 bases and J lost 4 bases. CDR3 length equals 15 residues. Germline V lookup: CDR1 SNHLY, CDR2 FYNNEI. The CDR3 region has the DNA TGTGCCAGCAGTGTTGGACAGGGACCAAATCAGCCCCAGCATTTT. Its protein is CASSVGQGPNQPQHF.

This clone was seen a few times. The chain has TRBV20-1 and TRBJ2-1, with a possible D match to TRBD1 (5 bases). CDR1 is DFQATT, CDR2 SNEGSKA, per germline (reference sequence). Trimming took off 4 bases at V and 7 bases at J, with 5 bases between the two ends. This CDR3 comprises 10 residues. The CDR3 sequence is CSATGNEQFF. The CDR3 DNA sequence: TGCAGTGCTACAGGGAATGAGCAGTTCTTC.

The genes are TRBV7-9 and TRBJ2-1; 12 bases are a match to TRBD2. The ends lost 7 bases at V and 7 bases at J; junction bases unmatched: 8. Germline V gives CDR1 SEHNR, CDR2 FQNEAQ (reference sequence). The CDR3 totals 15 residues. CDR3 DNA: TGTGCCAGCAACCGACTAGCGGGAGAAAAAAATGAGCAGTTCTTC. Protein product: CASNRLAGEKNEQFF.

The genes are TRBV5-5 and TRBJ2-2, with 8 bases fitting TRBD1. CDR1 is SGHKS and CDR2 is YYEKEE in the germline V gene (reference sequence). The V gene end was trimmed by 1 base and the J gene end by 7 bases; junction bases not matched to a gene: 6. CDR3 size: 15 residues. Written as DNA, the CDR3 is TGTGCCAGCAGCTTGCAGGGGGCGCTGCGCGGGGAGCTGTTTTTT. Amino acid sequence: CASSLQGALRGELFF.

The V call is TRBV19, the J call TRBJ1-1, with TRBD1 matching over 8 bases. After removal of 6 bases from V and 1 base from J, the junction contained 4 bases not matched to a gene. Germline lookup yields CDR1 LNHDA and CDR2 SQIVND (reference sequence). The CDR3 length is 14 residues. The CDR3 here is CASRDRASNTEAFF. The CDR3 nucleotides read TGTGCCAGTAGGGACAGGGCTTCGAACACTGAAGCTTTCTTT.

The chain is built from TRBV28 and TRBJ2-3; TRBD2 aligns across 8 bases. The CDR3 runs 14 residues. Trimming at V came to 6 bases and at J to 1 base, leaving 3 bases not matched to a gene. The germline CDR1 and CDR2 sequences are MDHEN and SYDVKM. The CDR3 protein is CASRVAGRTDTQYF. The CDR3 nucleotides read TGTGCCAGCAGAGTAGCGGGACGCACAGATACGCAGTATTTT.

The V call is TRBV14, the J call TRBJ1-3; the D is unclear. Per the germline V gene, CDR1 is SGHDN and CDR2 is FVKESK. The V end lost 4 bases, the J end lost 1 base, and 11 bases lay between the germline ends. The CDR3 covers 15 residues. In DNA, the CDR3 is TGTGCCAGCAGCCTCGCCTCGACTTCTGGAAACACCATATATTTT. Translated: CASSLASTSGNTIYF.

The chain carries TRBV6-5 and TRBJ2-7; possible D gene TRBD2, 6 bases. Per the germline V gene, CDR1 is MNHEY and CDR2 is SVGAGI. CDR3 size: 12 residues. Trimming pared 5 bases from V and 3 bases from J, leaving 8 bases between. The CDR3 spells CASSRDFYEQYF. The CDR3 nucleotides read TGTGCCAGCAGTAGGGACTTCTACGAGCAGTACTTC.

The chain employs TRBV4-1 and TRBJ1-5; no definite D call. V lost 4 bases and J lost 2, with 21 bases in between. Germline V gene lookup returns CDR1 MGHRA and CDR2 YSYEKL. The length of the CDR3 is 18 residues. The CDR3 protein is CASSLGKGLRGGNQPQHF. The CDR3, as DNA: TGCGCCAGCAGCCTAGGTAAGGGCCTACGGGGTGGCAATCAGCCCCAGCATTTT.

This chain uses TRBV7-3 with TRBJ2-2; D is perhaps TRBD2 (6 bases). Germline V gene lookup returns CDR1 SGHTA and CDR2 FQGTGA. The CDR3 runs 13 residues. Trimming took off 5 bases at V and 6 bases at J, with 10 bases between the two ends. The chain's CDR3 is CASSQEGAGELFF. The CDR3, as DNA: TGTGCCAGCAGCCAGGAGGGCGCCGGGGAGCTGTTTTTT.

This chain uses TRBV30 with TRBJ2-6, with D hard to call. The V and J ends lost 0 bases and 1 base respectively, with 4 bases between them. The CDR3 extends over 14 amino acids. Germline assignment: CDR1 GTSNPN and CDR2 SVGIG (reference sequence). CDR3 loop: CAWSVLSGANVLTF. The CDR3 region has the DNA TGTGCCTGGAGTGTCCTATCTGGGGCCAACGTCCTGACTTTC.

DNA for the CDR3: TGCGCCAGCACCCGGGGGGACGGTAACTATGGCTACACCTTC. It specifies CASTRGDGNYGYTF. The chain employs TRBV5-1 and TRBJ1-2; TRBD1 is a possible D gene (5 bases). The CDR3 sequence is 14 residues long. Between the trimmed V and J ends, which lost 6 bases and 1 base, there was a span of 13 bases. Germline lookup yields CDR1 SGHRS and CDR2 YFSETQ.

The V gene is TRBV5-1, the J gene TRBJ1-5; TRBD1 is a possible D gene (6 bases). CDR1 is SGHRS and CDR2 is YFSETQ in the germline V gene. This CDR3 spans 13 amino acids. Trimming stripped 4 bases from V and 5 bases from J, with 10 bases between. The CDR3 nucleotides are TGCGCCAGCAGCACCAGGGGTGATCAGCCCCAGCATTTT. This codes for CASSTRGDQPQHF.

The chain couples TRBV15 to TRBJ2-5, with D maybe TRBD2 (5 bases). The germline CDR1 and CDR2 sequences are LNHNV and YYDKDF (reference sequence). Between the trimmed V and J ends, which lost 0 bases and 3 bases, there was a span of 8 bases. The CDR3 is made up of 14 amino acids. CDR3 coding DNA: TGTGCCACCAGCAGAGATCGGCGGGAAGAGACCCAGTACTTC. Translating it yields CATSRDRREETQYF.

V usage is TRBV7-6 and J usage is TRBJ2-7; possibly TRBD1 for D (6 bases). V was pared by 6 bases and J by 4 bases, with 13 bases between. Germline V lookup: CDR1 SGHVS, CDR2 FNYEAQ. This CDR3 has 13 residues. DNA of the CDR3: TGTGCCAGCAGTTCGCTCAGGGGTTACGAGCAGTACTTC. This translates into CASSSLRGYEQYF. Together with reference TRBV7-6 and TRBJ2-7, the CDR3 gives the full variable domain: GAGVSQSPRYKVTKRGQDVALRCDPISGHVSLYWYRQALGQGPEFLTYFNYEAQQDKSGLPNDRFSAERPEGSISTLTIQRTEQRDSAMYRCASSSLRGYEQYFGPGTRLTVT.

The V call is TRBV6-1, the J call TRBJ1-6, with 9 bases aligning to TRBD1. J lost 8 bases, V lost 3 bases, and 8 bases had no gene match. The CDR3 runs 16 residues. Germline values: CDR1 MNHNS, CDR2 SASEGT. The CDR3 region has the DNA TGTGCCAGCAGTGAGGACCCGGGACAGGGTCATTCACCCCTCCACTTT. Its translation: CASSEDPGQGHSPLHF.

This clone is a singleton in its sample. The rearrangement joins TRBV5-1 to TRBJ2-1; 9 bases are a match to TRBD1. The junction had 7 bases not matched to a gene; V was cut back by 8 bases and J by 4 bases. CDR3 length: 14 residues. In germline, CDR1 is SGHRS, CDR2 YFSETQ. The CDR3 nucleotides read TGCGCCAGTATTCCGGGACAGGGTTACAATGAGCAGTTCTTC. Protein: CASIPGQGYNEQFF. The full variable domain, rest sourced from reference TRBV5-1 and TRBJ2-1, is KAGVTQTPRYLIKTRGQQVTLSCSPISGHRSVSWYQQTPGQGLQFLFEYFSETQRNKGNFPGRFSGRQFSNSRSEMNVSTLELGDSALYLCASIPGQGYNEQFFGPGTRLTVL.

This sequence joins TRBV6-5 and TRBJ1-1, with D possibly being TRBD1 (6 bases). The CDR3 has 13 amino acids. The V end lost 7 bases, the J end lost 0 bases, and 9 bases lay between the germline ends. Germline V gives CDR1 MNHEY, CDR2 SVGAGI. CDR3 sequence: CASTEGVNTEAFF. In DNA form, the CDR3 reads TGTGCCAGCACCGAGGGGGTGAACACTGAAGCTTTCTTT.

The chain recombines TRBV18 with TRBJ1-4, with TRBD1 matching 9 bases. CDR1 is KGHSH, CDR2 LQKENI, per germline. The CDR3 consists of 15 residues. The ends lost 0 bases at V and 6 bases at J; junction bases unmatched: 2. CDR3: CASSPPGQGDEKLFF. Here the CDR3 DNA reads TGTGCCAGCTCACCACCGGGACAGGGTGATGAAAAACTGTTTTTT.

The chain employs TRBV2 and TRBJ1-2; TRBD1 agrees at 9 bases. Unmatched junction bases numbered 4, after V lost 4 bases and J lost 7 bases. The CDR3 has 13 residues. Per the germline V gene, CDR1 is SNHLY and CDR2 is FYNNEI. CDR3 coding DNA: TGTGCCAGCAGTGGAACAGGGGGCGTTGGCTACACCTTC. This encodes CASSGTGGVGYTF.

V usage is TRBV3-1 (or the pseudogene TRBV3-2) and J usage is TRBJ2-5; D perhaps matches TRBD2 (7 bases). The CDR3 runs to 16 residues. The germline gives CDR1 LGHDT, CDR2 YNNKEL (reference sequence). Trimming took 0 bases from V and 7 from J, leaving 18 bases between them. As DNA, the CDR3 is TGTGCCAGCAGCCAAGAACTAGCGCCCCGAGGGGGGACCCAGTACTTC. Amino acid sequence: CASSQELAPRGGTQYF.